One T cell receptor (beta chain) is described in this entry. The antigen this receptor binds is unknown. No much larger clonotype is one base removed from it; base qualities were not supplied. Receptor libraries were prepared by the immunoSEQ multiplex PCR assay. Held by TCRdb, this immuneACCESS table contains in-frame sequences only and omits some clones. Under half of the omission traces to an unresolved V gene where checked; the cause of the rest is unknown. In all, the sample holds hundreds of thousands of clones, and about 89% of those were seen once. 0.009% to 0.0095% of the sample rests with the top ten. The V end loses 3 bases and the J end loses 8 bases, and a stretch of 25 bases separates them. The CDR3 measures 17 amino acids from cysteine to phenylalanine. Of all the DNA, just the CDR3 is kept, 51 bases in frame from base 1. CDR1 MDHEN and CDR2 SYDVKM were looked up in the germline V gene.

The data derive from a study of shared T cell receptors in the human thymus (dated by TCRdb to the early 2020s). General notes on the study: The study examined how self-reactive, shared T-cell receptor alpha chains are generated in the human thymus.

The sample was also reused in another study, on human thymus T cells. Looking at the second paper: Donors were immunologically healthy infants undergoing open corrective cardiac surgery for congenital heart defects in Finland. Thymus tissue was collected as surgical resects that were removed during corrective cardiac surgery. Both the thymic and the peripheral blood repertoires appeared to show biased V and J gene segment usage. The related research reported highly overlapping thymic TCR repertoires among unrelated individuals. The study described the TCR alpha and beta repertoires in under 10 infant thymus samples and a handful of matching peripheral blood samples. The cohort included six male and a couple of female infants, with donor ages spanning 7 to 244 days. Thymocytes were freed from the tissue by mechanical means and kept at -70 degrees C as pellets of roughly 9-33 million cells. Genomic DNA was extracted from frozen cell pellets with a QIAsymphony instrument. The immunoSEQ multiplex PCR assay was used to amplify the TCRB and TCRAD loci from a standardized amount of quality-controlled genomic DNA. The V(D)J region was spanned by amplicons of a length sufficient to cover the CDR3 and to identify V and J genes. The amplicons were sequenced on an Illumina platform via the commercial immunoSEQ service. Primer bias and sequencing errors were corrected using previously described methods, and TCRAD and TCRB definitions followed the IMGT database. The repertoires were analysed using immunoSEQ Analyzer 3.0 and VDJTools for basic statistics, V/J segment usage, diversity estimates, rarefaction and pairwise overlap. Diversity was estimated with Chao1, ChaoE, Efron-Thisted, Shannon and inverse Simpson indices, and also on datasets down-sampled to the smallest sample. Repertoire overlap was assessed by strict matching of CDR3 nucleotide sequence, V gene and J gene, and clustering was done by Jaccard-based multidimensional scaling. On average, thymus samples yielded around 800,000 unique TCRB clonotypes, whereas blood samples yielded some 85,000.

The chain uses TRBV28 and TRBJ1-2; TRBD1 is perhaps the D gene, given 5 matching bases. This receptor was obtained from a boy under three years old with a congenital heart defect. Donor details come from another sample of the same person, matched by shared clones. The sample consisted of thymocytes. DNA sequence: TGTGCCAGCAGTTTTAATTCAGGTTCGGGGGGAATCGGGGGCTACACCTTC. This yields the protein CASSFNSGSGGIGGYTF.